This TCR beta chain was sequenced during a study of shared clonotypes between healthy human individuals. Looking at the study overall: Sampling drew on donors who were two women and a few men aged 18 to 49. A donor's plate count was three for CD4 naive and three for CD4 memory; CD8 naive had two and CD8 memory one.

This clone came up once. In germline, CDR1 is MNHNS, CDR2 SASEGT. V gave up 4 bases and J gave up 2 bases, with 17 bases separating them. CDR3 length equals 16 residues. Genomic DNA of each subset was evenly split across several immunoSEQ plates. Study processing details: Sequence data from immunoSEQ were junction-only and lacked quality scores; consequently, filtering differed. Method: immunoSEQ multiplex PCR; TCRdb's copy keeps in-frame clones and lacks some. V, J and clone size are taken as reported in that table, and D and trimming were inferred from the DNA itself. This sample has about 2 million clones, with around 96% found just once. Naivety among CD8 cells was defined by CD45RO negativity and positive CCR7 selection, thereby excluding terminally differentiated effector memory CD45RA+ cells.

The source is a man aged 18 to 29 in good health. The sequenced material came from naive CD8+ T cells sorted from blood. This rearrangement joins TRBV6-1 to TRBJ2-5, with D unresolved. Here the CDR3 reads CASSVTTDPMQETQYF. DNA for the CDR3: TGTGCCAGCAGTGTTACTACAGACCCCATGCAAGAGACCCAGTACTTC.